Given below is one T cell receptor beta chain in context. Its antigen is as yet unknown. The data belong to a study of cytomegalovirus exposure and HLA in healthy donors. General study findings and limits: CMV antigen specificity was confirmed in vitro for three CMV-associated chains. Likely technical artifact: a cluster of highly shared sequence variants.

With 60 Vbeta and 13 Jbeta primers, the PCR was carried out. Clones were read by immunoSEQ multiplex PCR, and TCRdb kept only the in-frame ones, dropping some. The data show under 200,000 clones, 60% to 80% seen once. The sequencing input was PBMCs. This sequence was found in a man aged 40-49 years in good health and CMV-seronegative.

The CDR3 protein is CASSLRTPNTEAFF. The CDR3 DNA sequence: TGTGCCAGCAGTTTACGGACACCAAACACTGAAGCTTTCTTT. The chain employs TRBV27 and TRBJ1-1; perhaps TRBD1 as D (5 bases). Per the germline V gene, CDR1 is MNHEY and CDR2 is SMNVEV (reference sequence). The CDR3 spans 14 residues. The V and J ends lost 2 bases and 2 bases respectively, with 9 bases between them.